This T cell receptor (beta chain) was identified in a study of prognosis after radiotherapy for stage I lung cancer. On the study more broadly: Distant metastases developed in a handful of patients after radiotherapy (median around 7 months); more than 14 showed no significant progression. Findings of the study overall: Lower Shannon entropy after stereotactic body radiation therapy was observed in patients who went on to develop distant metastases.

Genomic DNA yielded TCR beta CDR3, amplified by two-round multiplex PCR. The first round of PCR was done with primers that matched each TRBV and TRBJ gene. One entry per CDR3 protein results from TCRdb running MiXCR on the multiplex PCR reads. The profile shows some 15,000 distinct CDR3 sequences, 15% to 20% of them singletons. Many counts were recorded for this clonotype. The target antigen is unknown. The sample was PBMCs, taken before or after stereotactic body radiation therapy (not recorded which). The clonotype originates from a donor over 45 with non-small cell lung cancer.

The CDR3 DNA reads TGTGCCAGCAGCCAAGATCTAGCGAGCAAAAACATTCAGTACTTC. Protein product: CASSQDLASKNIQYF. The rearrangement uses TRBV4-2 and TRBJ2-4; perhaps TRBD2 as D (6 bases). V was clipped by 0 bases and J by 3 bases, with 9 bases between them. Germline CDR1 reads LGHNA; CDR2 reads YNFKEQ. CDR3 length: 15 amino acids.